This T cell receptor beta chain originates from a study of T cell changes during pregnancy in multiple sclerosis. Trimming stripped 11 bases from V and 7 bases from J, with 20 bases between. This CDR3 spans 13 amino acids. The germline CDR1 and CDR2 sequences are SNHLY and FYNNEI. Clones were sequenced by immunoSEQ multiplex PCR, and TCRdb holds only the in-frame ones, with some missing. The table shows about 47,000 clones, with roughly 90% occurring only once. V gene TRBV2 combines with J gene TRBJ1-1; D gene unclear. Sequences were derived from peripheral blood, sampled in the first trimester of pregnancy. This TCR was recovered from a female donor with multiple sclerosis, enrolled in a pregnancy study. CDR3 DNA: TGTGCCGACGCCAAGGAGAGCCTTATTGAAGCTTTCTTT. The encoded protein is CADAKESLIEAFF.